One sample yielded the 17 T cell receptor beta chains listed below, sequenced in a study of control samples from healthy donors and cancer patients. Repertoires were generated with immunoSEQ multiplex PCR, while TCRdb's copy carries only in-frame clones and drops some. The repertoire consists of over 75,000 clones, with 90% to 95% occurring once and the leading ten covering approximately 14%. What was sequenced was blood. The receptors originated from a man aged 25 to 40 in good health.

The chain has TRBV7-9 and TRBJ1-1; 8 bases agree with TRBD1. Looked up from germline, CDR1 is SEHNR and CDR2 is FQNEAQ (reference sequence). V shed 1 base, J shed 9 bases, and the junction held 4 bases outside the gene matches. The CDR3 is 13 residues long. Written as DNA, the CDR3 is TGTGCCAGCAGCTTAGAAGGACAGGGCAAAGCTTTCTTT. Translation: CASSLEGQGKAFF.

V usage is TRBV6-2 or TRBV6-3 and J usage is TRBJ2-7, with D possibly being TRBD1 (6 bases). The length of the CDR3 is 15 residues. The germline gives CDR1 MNHEY, CDR2 SVGEGT. Trimming shortened V by 5 bases and J by 3 bases, and 17 bases separated the two germline ends. CDR3 sequence (DNA): TGTGCCAGCAGTATCCCGGGACACAGCCTCTACGAGCAGTACTTC. Translation gives CASSIPGHSLYEQYF.

The genes are TRBV27 and TRBJ1-4, with 7 bases lining up with TRBD1. The CDR3 covers 19 residues. The germline CDR1 and CDR2 sequences are MNHEY and SMNVEV (reference sequence). Trimming cost V 4 bases and J 0 bases; bases outside gene matches: 14. CDR3 nucleotides: TGTGCCAGCAGTTCACGTCACGCGACAGGGTCCGCAACTAATGAAAAACTGTTTTTT. Translating gives CASSSRHATGSATNEKLFF.

V is TRBV3-1 (or the pseudogene TRBV3-2) and J is TRBJ2-7, with 7 bases that match TRBD2. Germline loops: CDR1 LGHDT, CDR2 YNNKEL (reference sequence). J lost 2 bases, V lost 1 base, and 8 bases had no gene match. The CDR3 contains 16 residues. CDR3 region: CASSQVPGTTTYEQYF. Here the CDR3 DNA reads TGTGCCAGCAGCCAAGTTCCCGGGACTACGACCTACGAGCAGTACTTC.

CDR3 loop: CSASPGREETQYF. The CDR3, as DNA: TGCAGTGCTAGTCCCGGGCGGGAAGAGACCCAGTACTTC. The gene calls are TRBV20-1 and TRBJ2-5; tentatively, D is TRBD2 (5 bases). Per germline, CDR1 DFQATT and CDR2 SNEGSKA (reference sequence). The CDR3 contains 13 residues. Trimming shortened V by 3 bases and J by 3 bases, and 11 bases separated the two germline ends.

J is TRBJ1-2 and V is TRBV18; a weak D match, TRBD1 (6 bases). The germline V gene encodes CDR1 KGHSH and CDR2 LQKENI. Deletions cut 3 bases from V and 5 bases from J, with 13 bases between. The CDR3 runs 14 residues. CDR3 DNA sequence: TGTGCCAGCTCACCGGGACAAGATTCTTATGGCTACACCTTC. Its translation: CASSPGQDSYGYTF.

CDR3 sequence (DNA): TGTGCCACCGGGACTAGCGGGCAAAGCTCCTACAATGAGCAGTTCTTC. This encodes CATGTSGQSSYNEQFF. The J gene is TRBJ2-1, the V gene TRBV10-3; the match to TRBD2 covers 12 bases. With 10 bases clipped from V and 0 bases from J, the junction kept 7 bases outside the gene matches. Germline CDR1 reads ENHRY; CDR2 reads SYGVKD. The CDR3 covers 16 residues.

The rearrangement links TRBV27 to TRBJ2-3, with TRBD2 matching 7 bases. V dropped 5 bases and J dropped 2; count of bases not matched to a gene: 13. Germline CDR1 is MNHEY and CDR2 is SMNVEV (reference sequence). CDR3 length: 17 residues. The CDR3 region is CASSHRLATDHTDTQYF. The CDR3 region has the DNA TGTGCCAGCAGTCATAGACTAGCCACGGACCACACAGATACGCAGTATTTT.

The chain has TRBV10-1 and TRBJ2-4; TRBD1 matches 8 bases. The CDR3 extends over 15 amino acids. CDR1 and CDR2 from the germline V gene are WNHNN and SYGVQD (reference sequence). The J segment lost 8 bases and the V segment lost 6 bases, leaving 12 bases of the junction unmatched. CDR3 bases: TGCGCCAGCAGCAGGACAGGGCAGATCGGGTACATTCAGTACTTC. Its translation is CASSRTGQIGYIQYF.

This clone occurred once. V and J are TRBV6-1 and TRBJ2-4; TRBD2 is a possible D gene (6 bases). This CDR3 is built from 16 residues. The V gene's germline CDR1 is MNHNS and CDR2 SASEGT. Deletions cut 4 bases from V and 6 bases from J, with 19 bases between. CDR3 amino acids: CASSAPPSGLRNIQYF. CDR3 DNA sequence: TGTGCCAGCAGTGCCCCCCCGAGCGGGCTAAGAAACATTCAGTACTTC.

The rearrangement joins TRBV19 to TRBJ2-5, with 13 bases aligning to TRBD2. Trimming took 6 bases from V and 7 from J; bases not matched to a gene: 11. The CDR3 has 16 amino acids. CDR1 and CDR2 (germline): LNHDA, SQIVND (reference sequence). The CDR3 loop reads CASSPSLAGGFGTQYF. In nucleotides, the CDR3 is TGTGCCAGTAGCCCTTCACTAGCGGGGGGGTTCGGGACCCAGTACTTC.

The chain combines TRBV7-9 with TRBJ2-5, with D maybe TRBD1 (5 bases). V was clipped by 5 bases and J by 5 bases, with 18 bases between them. The CDR3 is 15 residues long. Germline values: CDR1 SEHNR, CDR2 FQNEAQ (reference sequence). CDR3: CASSPDGQGWETQYF. The CDR3 nucleotides are TGTGCCAGCAGCCCAGACGGCCAGGGCTGGGAGACCCAGTACTTC.

This chain links TRBV7-9 with TRBJ1-1; D is unresolved. Germline V gene data show CDR1 as SEHNR and CDR2 as FQNEAQ (reference sequence). The CDR3 covers 13 residues. Trimming removed 0 bases from V and 2 bases from J, with 4 bases in between. The CDR3 region is CASSLAGNTEAFF. The CDR3 nucleotides read TGTGCCAGCAGCTTAGCAGGTAACACTGAAGCTTTCTTT.

The chain recombines TRBV7-3 with TRBJ1-1; TRBD1 is a possible D gene (5 bases). Trimming left V 0 bases short and J 5 bases short, with 19 bases between. Germline CDR1 is SGHTA and CDR2 is FQGTGA. CDR3 length: 17 amino acids. The CDR3 bases are TGTGCCAGCAGCTTAACGGGTGCCCGGGCAGGGTCGACTGAAGCTTTCTTT. The encoded protein is CASSLTGARAGSTEAFF.

This rearrangement joins TRBV7-9 to TRBJ1-1; 7 bases are shared with TRBD1. This CDR3 region has 15 residues. Unmatched junction bases numbered 6, after V lost 4 bases and J lost 1 base. The germline V gene has CDR1 SEHNR and CDR2 FQNEAQ (reference sequence). CDR3 amino acids: CASSSPGTANTEAFF. The CDR3 nucleotides are TGTGCCAGCAGCTCTCCCGGGACAGCGAACACTGAAGCTTTCTTT. Together with reference TRBV7-9 and TRBJ1-1, the CDR3 gives the full variable domain: DTGVSQNPRHKITKRGQNVTFRCDPISEHNRLYWYRQTLGQGPEFLTYFQNEAQLEKSRLLSDRFSAERPKGSFSTLEIQRTEQGDSAMYLCASSSPGTANTEAFFGQGTRLTVV.

This sequence joins TRBV6-5 and TRBJ2-1; D is possibly TRBD1 (6 bases). Germline V lookup: CDR1 MNHEY, CDR2 SVGAGI. This CDR3 comprises 15 residues. Trimming shortened V by 5 bases and J by 8 bases, and 19 bases separated the two germline ends. The CDR3 region is CASSSGARGSHEQFF. CDR3 nucleotide sequence: TGTGCCAGCAGTAGTGGGGCAAGGGGGTCCCATGAGCAGTTCTTC.

The V call is TRBV28, the J call TRBJ1-4, with a possible D match to TRBD1 (5 bases). Germline loops: CDR1 MDHEN, CDR2 SYDVKM. The CDR3 is made up of 15 amino acids. Trimming shortened V by 2 bases and J by 7 bases, and 14 bases separated the two germline ends. The CDR3 is CASSLLRGLSEKLFF. DNA for the CDR3: TGTGCCAGCAGTTTACTGAGGGGATTAAGTGAAAAACTGTTTTTT.